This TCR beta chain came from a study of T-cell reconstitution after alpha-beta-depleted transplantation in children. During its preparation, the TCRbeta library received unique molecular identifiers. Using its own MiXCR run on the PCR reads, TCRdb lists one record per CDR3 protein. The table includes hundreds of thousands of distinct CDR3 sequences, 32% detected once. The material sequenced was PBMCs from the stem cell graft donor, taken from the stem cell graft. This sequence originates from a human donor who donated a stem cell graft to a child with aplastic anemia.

This CDR3 is CASSPLAEGPNEKLFF. DNA for the CDR3: TGTGCCAGCAGTCCCCTTGCGGAGGGGCCCAATGAAAAACTGTTTTTT. The chain carries TRBV27 and TRBJ1-4; D might be TRBD1 (5 bases). The V end was cut by 5 bases, the J end by 5 bases, with 18 bases between. CDR3 length equals 16 residues. The germline gives CDR1 MNHEY, CDR2 SMNVEV (reference sequence).